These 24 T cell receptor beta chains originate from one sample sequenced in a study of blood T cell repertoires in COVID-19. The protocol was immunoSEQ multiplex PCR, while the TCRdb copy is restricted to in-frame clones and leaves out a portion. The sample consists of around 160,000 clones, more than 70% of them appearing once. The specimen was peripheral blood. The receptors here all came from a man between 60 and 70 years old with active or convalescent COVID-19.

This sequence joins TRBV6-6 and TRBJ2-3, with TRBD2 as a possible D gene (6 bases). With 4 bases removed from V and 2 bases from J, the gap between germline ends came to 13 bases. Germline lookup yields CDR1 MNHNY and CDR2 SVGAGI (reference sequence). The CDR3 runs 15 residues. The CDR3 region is CASSFPDYNTDTQYF. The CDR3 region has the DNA TGTGCCAGCAGTTTCCCGGACTATAACACAGATACGCAGTATTTT.

In DNA form, the CDR3 reads TGTGCCAGCAGCCAAGCCAATGTAGCGGGGGTCCCCTACGAGCAGTACTTC. This encodes CASSQANVAGVPYEQYF. V gene TRBV4-2 combines with J gene TRBJ2-7, with 9 nucleotides matching TRBD2. This CDR3 is built from 17 residues. The V gene end was trimmed by 1 base and the J gene end by 2 bases; junction bases not matched to a gene: 9. The germline V gene has CDR1 LGHNA and CDR2 YNFKEQ.

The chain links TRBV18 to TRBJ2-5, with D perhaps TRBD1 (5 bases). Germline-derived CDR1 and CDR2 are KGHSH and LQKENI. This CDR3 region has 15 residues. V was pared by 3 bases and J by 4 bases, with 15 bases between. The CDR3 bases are TGTGCCAGCTCACCCAAAAGGGGTGGCCGAGAGACCCAGTACTTC. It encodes CASSPKRGGRETQYF. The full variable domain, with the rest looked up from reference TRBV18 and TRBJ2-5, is NAGVMQNPRHLVRRRGQEARLRCSPMKGHSHVYWYRQLPEEGLKFMVYLQKENIIDESGMPKERFSAEFPKEGPSILRIQQVVRGDSAAYFCASSPKRGGRETQYFGPGTRLLVL.

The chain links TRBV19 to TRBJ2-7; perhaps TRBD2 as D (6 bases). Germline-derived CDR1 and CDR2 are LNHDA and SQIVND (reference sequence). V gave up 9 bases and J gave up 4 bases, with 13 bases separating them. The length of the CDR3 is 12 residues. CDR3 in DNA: TGTGCCAGCGGGAGTCCGGGGTACGAGCAGTACTTC. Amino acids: CASGSPGYEQYF.

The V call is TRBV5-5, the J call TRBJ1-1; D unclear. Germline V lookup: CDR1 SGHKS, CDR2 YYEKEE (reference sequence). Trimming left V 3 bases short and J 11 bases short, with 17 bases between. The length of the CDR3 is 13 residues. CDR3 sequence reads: CASSSWSGDRAFF. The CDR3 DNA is TGTGCCAGCAGCTCCTGGTCTGGAGATCGCGCTTTCTTT.

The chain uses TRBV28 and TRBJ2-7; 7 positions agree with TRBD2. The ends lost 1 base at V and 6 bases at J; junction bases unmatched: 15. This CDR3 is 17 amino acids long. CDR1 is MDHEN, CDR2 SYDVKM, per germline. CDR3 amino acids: CASSLFLSGGSGGEQYF. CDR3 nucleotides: TGTGCCAGCAGTTTATTTTTGTCGGGCGGGAGTGGTGGCGAGCAGTACTTC. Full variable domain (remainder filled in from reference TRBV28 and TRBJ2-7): DVKVTQSSRYLVKRTGEKVFLECVQDMDHENMFWYRQDPGLGLRLIYFSYDVKMKEKGDIPEGYSVSREKKERFSLILESASTNQTSMYLCASSLFLSGGSGGEQYFGPGTRLTVT.

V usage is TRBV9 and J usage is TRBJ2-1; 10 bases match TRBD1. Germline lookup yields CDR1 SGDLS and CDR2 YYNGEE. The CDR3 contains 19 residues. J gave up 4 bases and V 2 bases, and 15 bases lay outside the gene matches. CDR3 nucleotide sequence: TGTGCCAGCAGCGTCCGGACAGGGGGTGTAGGTCCCCCATACAATGAGCAGTTCTTC. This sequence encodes CASSVRTGGVGPPYNEQFF.

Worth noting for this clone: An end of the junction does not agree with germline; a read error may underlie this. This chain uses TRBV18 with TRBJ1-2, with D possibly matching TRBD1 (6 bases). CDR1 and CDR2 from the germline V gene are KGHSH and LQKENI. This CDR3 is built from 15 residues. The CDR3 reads CTSSPQDSSFGGYTF. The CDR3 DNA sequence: TGTACCAGCTCACCACAGGACAGTTCTTTTGGTGGCTACACCTTC.

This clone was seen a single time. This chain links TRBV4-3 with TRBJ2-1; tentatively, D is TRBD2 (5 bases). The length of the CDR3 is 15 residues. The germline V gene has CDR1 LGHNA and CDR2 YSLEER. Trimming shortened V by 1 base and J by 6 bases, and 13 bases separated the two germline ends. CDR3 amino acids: CASSQGRQRINEQFF. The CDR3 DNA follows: TGCGCCAGCAGCCAAGGGCGCCAGCGGATCAATGAGCAGTTCTTC.

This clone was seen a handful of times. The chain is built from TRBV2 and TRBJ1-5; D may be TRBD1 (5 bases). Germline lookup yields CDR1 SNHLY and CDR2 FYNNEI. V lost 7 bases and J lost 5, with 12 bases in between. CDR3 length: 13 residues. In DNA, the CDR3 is TGTGCCAGCAAGGCCGTAGGGGATCAGCCCCAGCATTTT. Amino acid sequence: CASKAVGDQPQHF.

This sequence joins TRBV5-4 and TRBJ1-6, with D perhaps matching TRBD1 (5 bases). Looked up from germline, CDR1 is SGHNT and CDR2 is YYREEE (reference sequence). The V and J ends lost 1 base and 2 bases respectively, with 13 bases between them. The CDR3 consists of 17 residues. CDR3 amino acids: CASSLTGGGTYNSPLHF. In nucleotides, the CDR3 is TGTGCCAGCAGCTTGACGGGGGGAGGCACCTATAATTCACCCCTCCACTTT. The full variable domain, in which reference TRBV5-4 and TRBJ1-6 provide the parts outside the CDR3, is ETGVTQSPTHLIKTRGQQVTLRCSSQSGHNTVSWYQQALGQGPQFIFQYYREEENGRGNFPPRFSGLQFPNYSSELNVNALELDDSALYLCASSLTGGGTYNSPLHFGNGTRLTVT.

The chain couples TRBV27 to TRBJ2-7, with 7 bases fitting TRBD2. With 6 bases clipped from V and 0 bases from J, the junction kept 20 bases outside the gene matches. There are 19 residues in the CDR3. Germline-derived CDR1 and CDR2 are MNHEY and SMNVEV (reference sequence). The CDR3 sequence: CASSQTGGWAGTTSYEQYF. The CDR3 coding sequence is TGTGCCAGCAGCCAGACCGGGGGGTGGGCCGGGACTACCTCCTACGAGCAGTACTTC.

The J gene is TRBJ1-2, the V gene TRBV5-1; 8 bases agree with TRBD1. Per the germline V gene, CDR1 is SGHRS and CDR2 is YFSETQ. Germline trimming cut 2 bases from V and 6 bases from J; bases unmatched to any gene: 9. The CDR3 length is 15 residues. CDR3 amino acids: CASSFPDRATDGYTF. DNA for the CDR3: TGCGCCAGCAGCTTCCCGGACAGGGCCACGGATGGCTACACCTTC.

The CDR3 nucleotides are TGTGCCAGCAGCTTCGGGATCCCCGGGGAGCTGTTTTTT. Translating gives CASSFGIPGELFF. This sequence joins TRBV11-3 and TRBJ2-2, with D possibly being TRBD2 (5 bases). V was pared by 3 bases and J by 6 bases, with 8 bases between. Germline CDR1 is SGHNT and CDR2 is YENEEA. The CDR3 has 13 amino acids.

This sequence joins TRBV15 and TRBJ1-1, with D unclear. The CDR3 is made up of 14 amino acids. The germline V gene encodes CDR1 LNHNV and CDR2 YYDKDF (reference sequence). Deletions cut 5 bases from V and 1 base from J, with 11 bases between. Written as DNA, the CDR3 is TGTGCCACCAGCCTGACTTTCAAGAACACTGAAGCTTTCTTT. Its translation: CATSLTFKNTEAFF.

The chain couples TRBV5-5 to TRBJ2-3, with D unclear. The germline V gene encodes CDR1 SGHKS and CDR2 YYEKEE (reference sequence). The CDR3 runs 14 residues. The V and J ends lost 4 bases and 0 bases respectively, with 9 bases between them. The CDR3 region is CASSVLLSTDTQYF. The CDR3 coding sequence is TGTGCCAGCAGCGTATTATTAAGCACAGATACGCAGTATTTT.

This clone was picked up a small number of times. DNA for the CDR3: TGTGCCAGTAGTCCAGTAGATAGGGGCGAGCAGTACTTC. This codes for CASSPVDRGEQYF. The genes are TRBV19 and TRBJ2-7, with D perhaps TRBD1 (5 bases). Trimming removed 5 bases from V and 6 bases from J, with 14 bases in between. Germline assignment: CDR1 LNHDA and CDR2 SQIVND (reference sequence). CDR3 length: 13 residues.

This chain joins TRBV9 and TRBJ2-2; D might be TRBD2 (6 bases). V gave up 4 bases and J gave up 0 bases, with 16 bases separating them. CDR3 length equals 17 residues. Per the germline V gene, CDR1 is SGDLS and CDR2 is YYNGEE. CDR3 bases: TGTGCCAGCAGCCTCGGGGGTGGCAACGCGAACACCGGGGAGCTGTTTTTT. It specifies CASSLGGGNANTGELFF.

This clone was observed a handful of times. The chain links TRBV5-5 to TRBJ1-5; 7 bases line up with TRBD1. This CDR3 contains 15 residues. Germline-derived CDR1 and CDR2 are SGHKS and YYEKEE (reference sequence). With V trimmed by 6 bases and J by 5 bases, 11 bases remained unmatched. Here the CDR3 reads CASTWTGQTDQPQHF. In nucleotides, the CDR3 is TGTGCCAGCACTTGGACAGGCCAAACCGATCAGCCCCAGCATTTT. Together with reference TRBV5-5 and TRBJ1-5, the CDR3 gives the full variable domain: DAGVTQSPTHLIKTRGQQVTLRCSPISGHKSVSWYQQVLGQGPQFIFQYYEKEERGRGNFPDRFSARQFPNYSSELNVNALLLGDSALYLCASTWTGQTDQPQHFGDGTRLSIL.

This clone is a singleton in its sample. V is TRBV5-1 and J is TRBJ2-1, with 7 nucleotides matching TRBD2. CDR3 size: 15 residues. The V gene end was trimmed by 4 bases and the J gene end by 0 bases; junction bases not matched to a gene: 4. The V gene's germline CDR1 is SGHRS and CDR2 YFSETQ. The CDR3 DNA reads TGCGCCAGCAGCCCGTCTAGCGGCTCCTACAATGAGCAGTTCTTC. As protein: CASSPSSGSYNEQFF.

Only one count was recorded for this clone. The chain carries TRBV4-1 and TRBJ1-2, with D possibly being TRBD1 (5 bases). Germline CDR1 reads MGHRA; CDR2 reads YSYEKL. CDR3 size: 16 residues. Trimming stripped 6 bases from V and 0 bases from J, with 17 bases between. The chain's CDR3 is CASRQLETDTNYGYTF. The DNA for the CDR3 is TGCGCCAGCAGGCAACTTGAGACAGATACTAACTATGGCTACACCTTC.

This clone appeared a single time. CDR3 DNA: TGCGCCAGCAGCCAAGACCGGGAATCCCGGAGTCAGCCCCAGCATTTT. Translation gives CASSQDRESRSQPQHF. V gene TRBV4-3 combines with J gene TRBJ1-5; D unresolved. CDR3 size: 16 residues. Germline CDR1 is LGHNA and CDR2 is YSLEER. V lost 0 bases, J lost 6 bases, and 15 bases lay in between.

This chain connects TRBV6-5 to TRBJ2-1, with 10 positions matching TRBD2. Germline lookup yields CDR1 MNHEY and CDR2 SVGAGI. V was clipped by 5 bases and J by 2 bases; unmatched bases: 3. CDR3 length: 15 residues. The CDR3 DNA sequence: TGTGCCAGCAGTAGGGGGACTAGCGCCTACAATGAGCAGTTCTTC. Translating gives CASSRGTSAYNEQFF.

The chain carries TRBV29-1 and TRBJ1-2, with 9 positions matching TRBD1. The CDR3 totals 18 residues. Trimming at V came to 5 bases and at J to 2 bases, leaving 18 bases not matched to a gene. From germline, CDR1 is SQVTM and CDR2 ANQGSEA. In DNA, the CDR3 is TGCAGCGTTTTACCCCATGCCCCGACAGGGGGTAAAAACTATGGCTACACCTTC. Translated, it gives CSVLPHAPTGGKNYGYTF.